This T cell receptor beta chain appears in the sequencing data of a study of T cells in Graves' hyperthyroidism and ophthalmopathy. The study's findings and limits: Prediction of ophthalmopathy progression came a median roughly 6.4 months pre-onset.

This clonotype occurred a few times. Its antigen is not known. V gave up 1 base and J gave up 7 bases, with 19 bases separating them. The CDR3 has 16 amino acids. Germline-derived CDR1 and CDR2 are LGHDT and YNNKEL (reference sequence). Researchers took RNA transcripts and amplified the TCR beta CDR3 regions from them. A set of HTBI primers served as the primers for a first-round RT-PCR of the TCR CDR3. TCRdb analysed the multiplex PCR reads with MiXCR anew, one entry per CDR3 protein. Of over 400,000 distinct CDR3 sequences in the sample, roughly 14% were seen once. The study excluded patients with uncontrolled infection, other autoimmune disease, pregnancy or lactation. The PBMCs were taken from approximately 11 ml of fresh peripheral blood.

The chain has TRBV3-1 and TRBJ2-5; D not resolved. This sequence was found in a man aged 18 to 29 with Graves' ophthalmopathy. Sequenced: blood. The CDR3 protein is CASSQGSSFPLGTQYF. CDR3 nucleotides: TGTGCCAGCAGCCAAGGCTCTTCCTTCCCTCTTGGGACCCAGTACTTC.